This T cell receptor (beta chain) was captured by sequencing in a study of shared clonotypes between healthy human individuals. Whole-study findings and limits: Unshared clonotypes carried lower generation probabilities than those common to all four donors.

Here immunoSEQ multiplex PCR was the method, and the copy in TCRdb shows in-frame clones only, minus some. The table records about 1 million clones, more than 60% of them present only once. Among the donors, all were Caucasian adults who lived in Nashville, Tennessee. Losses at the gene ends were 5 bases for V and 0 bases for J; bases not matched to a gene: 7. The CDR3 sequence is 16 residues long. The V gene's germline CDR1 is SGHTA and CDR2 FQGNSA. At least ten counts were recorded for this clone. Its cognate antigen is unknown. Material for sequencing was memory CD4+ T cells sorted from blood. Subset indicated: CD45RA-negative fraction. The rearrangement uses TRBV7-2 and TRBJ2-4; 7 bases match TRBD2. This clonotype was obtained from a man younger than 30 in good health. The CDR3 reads CASSKGPGGAKNIQYF. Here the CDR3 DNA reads TGTGCCAGCAGCAAAGGACCGGGGGGAGCCAAAAACATTCAGTACTTC.